This TCR beta chain appears in the sequencing data of a study of blood T cell repertoires in COVID-19. Background on the study: Samples taken during acute and convalescent COVID-19 were collected in the United States, Italy and Spain.

Trimming shortened V by 7 bases and J by 8 bases, and 8 bases separated the two germline ends. Germline values: CDR1 KGHDR, CDR2 SFDVKD. CDR3 length: 11 amino acids. As handled by the study authors: Reference gene primers were amplified, and this amplification served to estimate nucleated cell counts. Libraries were prepared by immunoSEQ multiplex PCR; TCRdb keeps only in-frame clonotypes and omits some of them. V and J calls and clone size follow that table, whereas D and trimming were derived from the DNA. The sample shows 300,000 to 450,000 clones, 70% to 90% of them seen only once. V gene TRBV24-1 combines with J gene TRBJ2-1; maybe TRBD1 (6 bases). The sequence was collected from a woman in her twenties or thirties with COVID-19, enrolled during active disease. The sequencing input was peripheral blood. CDR3 DNA: TGTGCCACCAGGGGGGCCTATGAGCAGTTCTTC. As protein: CATRGAYEQFF.